This TCR beta chain was found in a study of T cell responses to AZD1222 COVID-19 vaccine (dated by TCRdb to the early 2020s). Regarding the complete study: TCR sequencing covered some 240 trial participants: approximately 200 given two doses of AZD1222 and around 26 given two doses of MenACWY control vaccine. Trial participants were enrolled by age into 18-55, 56-69 and 70-plus year subgroups, with around 150, 28 and 57 TCR-sequenced participants respectively.

V is trimmed back by 4 bases and J by 2 bases, and the junction contains 11 bases that no gene match accounts for. The germline V gene yields SGHRS for CDR1 and YFSETQ for CDR2. Including cysteine and phenylalanine, the CDR3 has 17 amino acids. Only CDR3 DNA remains: 51 bases, in frame from the first base. The research as a whole found: After two AZD1222 doses, spike-specific TCR breadth and depth were significantly higher than at day 0 and than in MenACWY recipients. The whole spike protein was spanned by vaccine-associated CD4 TCRs, and dominant responses were seen in regions 160-218 and 743-854. No day 14 peak-response samples were available, so repertoires were characterized only after the peak T cell response. Reportedly, almost half of the unique spike-specific TCRs recognized epitopes lying outside the regions that are mutated in the B.1.351 and B.1.1.7 variants. In the small 56-69-year group, the increase in depth fell short of significance, most likely because of low power. Conclusions about previously exposed vaccinees are limited, since just 5 or 6 AZD1222 recipients were seropositive for SARS-CoV-2 at baseline. Participants were mostly white British, with more females than males. The authors suggested clonal diversity may have been underestimated.

Comment on this clone: Its antigen remains unidentified. No much larger clone exists at a distance of one base, and base qualities are not known.

The CDR3 regions of human TCRbeta chains were analyzed by immunosequencing. Regarding the original processing steps: Repertoire TCRs were checked for matches against a reference library of SARS-CoV-2-specific TCRs that had been generated using the MIRA antigen-specificity platform. Breadth meant the fraction of unique TCRs that were SARS-CoV-2-associated, whereas depth meant the fraction of total T cells that were SARS-CoV-2-associated. Using the MIRA data, every spike-specific TCR was mapped to the spike region that the TCR reacted to and assigned to either a CD4 or a CD8 class. Log10-transformed breadth and depth values were compared by one-way ANOVA with Sidak's multiple comparisons tests. Entries here come from immuneACCESS through TCRdb and include only in-frame sequences with V and J called. Some clones fail to appear in such tables; in the studies checked, an unresolved V gene covers under half of the shortfall, and the cause of the remainder is unknown. The V and J calls and clone size were taken over from that table, and D and trimming were inferred from the DNA. Counted in this sample were about 59,000 clones; 75% to 90% of them appeared once. Clones ranked in the top ten supply 5% to 6.5% of the sample.

Taken with the paper, the label for time point translates to: about 28 days (+/-7) after the second vaccine dose. AZD1222 recipients whose second dose came at about 4 weeks and those whose second dose came at about 12 weeks were combined into one group, since spike-specific TCR depth and breadth did not differ between the two schedules. Samples from vaccinated people were obtained from the UK trials COV001 and COV002, which included a single-blind randomized controlled phase 2/3 trial of AZD1222 (ChAdOx1 nCoV-19) in healthy adults. Trial participant PBMC samples were collected at day 0 and day 28 after the second dose for TCRbeta chain sequencing.

The chain is encoded by TRBV5-1 joined to TRBJ2-2; 7 central bases correspond to TRBD2. The clonotype comes from an adult who received the AZD1222 COVID-19 vaccine. The material sequenced was peripheral blood, taken 28 days after the second AZD1222 dose. CDR3 reads: CASSTRASGSNTGELFF. The DNA is TGCGCCAGCAGCACCAGGGCTAGCGGTTCTAACACCGGGGAGCTGTTTTTT.